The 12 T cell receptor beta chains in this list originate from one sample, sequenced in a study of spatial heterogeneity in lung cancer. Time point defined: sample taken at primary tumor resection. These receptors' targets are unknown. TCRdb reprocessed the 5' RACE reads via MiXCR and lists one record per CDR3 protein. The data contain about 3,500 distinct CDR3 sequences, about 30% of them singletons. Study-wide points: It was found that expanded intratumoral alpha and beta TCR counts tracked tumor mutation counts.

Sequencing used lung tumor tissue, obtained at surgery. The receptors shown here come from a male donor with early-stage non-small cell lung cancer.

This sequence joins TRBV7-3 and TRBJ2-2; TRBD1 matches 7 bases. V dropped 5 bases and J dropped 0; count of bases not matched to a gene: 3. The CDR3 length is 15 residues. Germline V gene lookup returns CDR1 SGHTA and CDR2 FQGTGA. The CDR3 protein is CASSTGTANTGELFF. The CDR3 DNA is TGTGCCAGCAGCACCGGGACAGCGAACACCGGGGAGCTGTTTTTT. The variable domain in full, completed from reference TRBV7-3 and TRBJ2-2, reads GAGVSQTPSNKVTEKGKYVELRCDPISGHTALYWYRQSLGQGPEFLIYFQGTGAADDSGLPNDRFFAVRPEGSVSTLKIQRTERGDSAVYLCASSTGTANTGELFFGEGSRLTVL.

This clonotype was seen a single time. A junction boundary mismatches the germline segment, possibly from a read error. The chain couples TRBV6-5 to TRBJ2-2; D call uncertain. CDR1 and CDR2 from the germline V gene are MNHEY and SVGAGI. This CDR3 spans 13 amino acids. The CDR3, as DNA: TGTGCCTGCAGTCGGACCGCTGGGAGGGAGCTGTTTTTT. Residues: CACSRTAGRELFF.

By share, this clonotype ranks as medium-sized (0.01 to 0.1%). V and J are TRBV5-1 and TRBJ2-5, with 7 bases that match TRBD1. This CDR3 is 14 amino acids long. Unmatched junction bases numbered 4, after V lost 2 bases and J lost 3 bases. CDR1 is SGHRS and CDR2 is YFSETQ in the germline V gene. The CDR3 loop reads CASSFGTDEETQYF. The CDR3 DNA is TGCGCCAGCAGCTTCGGGACAGATGAAGAGACCCAGTACTTC.

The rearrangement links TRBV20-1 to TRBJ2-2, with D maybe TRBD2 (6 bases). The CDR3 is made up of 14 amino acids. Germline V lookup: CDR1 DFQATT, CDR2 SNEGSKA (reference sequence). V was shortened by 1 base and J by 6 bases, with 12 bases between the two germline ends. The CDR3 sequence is CSARVLRDSGELFF. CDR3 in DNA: TGCAGTGCTAGAGTCCTCAGGGACTCCGGGGAGCTGTTTTTT.

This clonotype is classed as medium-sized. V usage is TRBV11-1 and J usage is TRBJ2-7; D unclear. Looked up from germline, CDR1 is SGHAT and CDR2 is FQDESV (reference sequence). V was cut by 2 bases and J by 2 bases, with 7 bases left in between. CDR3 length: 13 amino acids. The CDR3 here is CASSLQITYEQYF. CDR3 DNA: TGTGCCAGCAGCTTACAGATCACCTACGAGCAGTACTTC. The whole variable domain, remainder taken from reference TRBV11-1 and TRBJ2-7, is EAEVAQSPRYKITEKSQAVAFWCDPISGHATLYWYRQILGQGPELLVQFQDESVVDDSQLPKDRFSAERLKGVDSTLKIQPAELGDSAMYLCASSLQITYEQYFGPGTRLTVT.

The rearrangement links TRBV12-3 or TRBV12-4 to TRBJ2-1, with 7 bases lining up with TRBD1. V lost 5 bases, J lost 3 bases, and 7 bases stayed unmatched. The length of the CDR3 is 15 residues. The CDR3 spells CASSLRDSLYNEQFF. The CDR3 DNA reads TGTGCCAGCAGTCTCCGGGACAGCCTCTACAATGAGCAGTTCTTC.

The CDR3 sequence is CASSPHGWPLAYNEQFF. Here the CDR3 DNA reads TGTGCCAGCAGCCCGCATGGTTGGCCCTTGGCCTACAATGAGCAGTTCTTC. The genes are TRBV3-1 and TRBJ2-1; no reliable D call. V lost 4 bases, J lost 2 bases, and 18 bases lay in between. The length of the CDR3 is 17 residues. Germline CDR1 is LGHDT and CDR2 is YNNKEL (reference sequence).

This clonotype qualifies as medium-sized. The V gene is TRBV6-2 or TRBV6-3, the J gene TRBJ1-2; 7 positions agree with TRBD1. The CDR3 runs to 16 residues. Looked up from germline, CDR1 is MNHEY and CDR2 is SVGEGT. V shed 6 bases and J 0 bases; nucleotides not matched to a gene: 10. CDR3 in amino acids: CASRTQGSAPNYGYTF. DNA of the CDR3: TGTGCCAGCAGAACACAGGGGTCAGCGCCTAACTATGGCTACACCTTC.

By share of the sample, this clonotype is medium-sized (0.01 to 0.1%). CDR3 coding DNA: TGTGCCAGCAGCCCGGACAGAGACACTGAAGCTTTCTTT. It is translated as CASSPDRDTEAFF. The chain combines TRBV7-9 with TRBJ1-1; D perhaps matches TRBD1 (6 bases). CDR1 and CDR2 from the germline V gene are SEHNR and FQNEAQ (reference sequence). Trimming cost V 5 bases and J 3 bases, with 10 bases left between them. This CDR3 is built from 13 residues.

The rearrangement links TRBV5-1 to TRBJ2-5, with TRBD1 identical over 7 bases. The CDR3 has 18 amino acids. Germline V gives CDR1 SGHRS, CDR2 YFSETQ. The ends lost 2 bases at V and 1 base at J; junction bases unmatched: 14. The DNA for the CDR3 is TGCGCCAGCAGCTTAAGGGGGCGATTGGCGATAGCCCAAGAGACCCAGTACTTC. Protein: CASSLRGRLAIAQETQYF.

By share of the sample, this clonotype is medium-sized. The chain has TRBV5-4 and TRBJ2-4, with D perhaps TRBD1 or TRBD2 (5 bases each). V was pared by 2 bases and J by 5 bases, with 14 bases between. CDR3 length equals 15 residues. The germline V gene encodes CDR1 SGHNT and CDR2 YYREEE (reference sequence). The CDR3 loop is CASSLGGRVENIQYF. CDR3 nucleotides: TGTGCCAGCAGCTTAGGAGGCAGGGTAGAAAACATTCAGTACTTC.

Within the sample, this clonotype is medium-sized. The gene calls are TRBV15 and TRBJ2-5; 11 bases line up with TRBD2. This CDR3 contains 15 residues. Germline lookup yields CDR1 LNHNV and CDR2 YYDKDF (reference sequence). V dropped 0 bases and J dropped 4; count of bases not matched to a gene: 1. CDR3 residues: CATSREGTSGETQYF. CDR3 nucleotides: TGTGCCACCAGCAGAGAGGGGACTAGCGGAGAGACCCAGTACTTC. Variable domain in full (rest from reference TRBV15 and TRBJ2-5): DAMVIQNPRYQVTQFGKPVTLSCSQTLNHNVMYWYQQKSSQAPKLLFHYYDKDFNNEADTPDNFQSRRPNTSFCFLDIRSPGLGDTAMYLCATSREGTSGETQYFGPGTRLLVL.